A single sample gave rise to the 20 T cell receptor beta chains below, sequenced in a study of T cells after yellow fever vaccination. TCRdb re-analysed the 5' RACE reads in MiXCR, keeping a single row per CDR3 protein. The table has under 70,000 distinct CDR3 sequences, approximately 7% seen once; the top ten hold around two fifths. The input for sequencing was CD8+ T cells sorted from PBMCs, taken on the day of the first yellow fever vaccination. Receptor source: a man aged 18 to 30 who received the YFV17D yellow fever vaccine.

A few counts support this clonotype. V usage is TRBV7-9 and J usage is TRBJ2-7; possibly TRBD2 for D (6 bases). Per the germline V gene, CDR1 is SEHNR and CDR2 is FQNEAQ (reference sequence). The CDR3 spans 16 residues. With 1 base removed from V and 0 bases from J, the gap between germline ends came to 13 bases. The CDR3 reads CASSLVVTRSSYEQYV. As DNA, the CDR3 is TGTGCCAGCAGCTTAGTGGTGACTAGGAGCTCCTACGAGCAGTACGTC.

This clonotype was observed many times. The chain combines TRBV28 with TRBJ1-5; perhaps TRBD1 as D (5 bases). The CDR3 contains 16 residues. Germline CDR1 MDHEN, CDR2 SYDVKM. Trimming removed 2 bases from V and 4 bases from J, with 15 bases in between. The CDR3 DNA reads TGTGCCAGCAGTTTAGGGCAGGGATCTGCGAATCAGCCCCAGCATTTT. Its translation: CASSLGQGSANQPQHF. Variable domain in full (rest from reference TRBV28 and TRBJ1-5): DVKVTQSSRYLVKRTGEKVFLECVQDMDHENMFWYRQDPGLGLRLIYFSYDVKMKEKGDIPEGYSVSREKKERFSLILESASTNQTSMYLCASSLGQGSANQPQHFGDGTRLSIL.

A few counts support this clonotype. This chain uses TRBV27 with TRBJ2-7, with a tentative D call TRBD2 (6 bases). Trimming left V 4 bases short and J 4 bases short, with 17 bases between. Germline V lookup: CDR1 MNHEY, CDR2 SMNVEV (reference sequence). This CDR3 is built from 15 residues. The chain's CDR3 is CASSSLASGRYEQYF. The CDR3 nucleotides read TGTGCCAGCAGTTCCCTCGCCTCGGGGAGGTACGAGCAGTACTTC.

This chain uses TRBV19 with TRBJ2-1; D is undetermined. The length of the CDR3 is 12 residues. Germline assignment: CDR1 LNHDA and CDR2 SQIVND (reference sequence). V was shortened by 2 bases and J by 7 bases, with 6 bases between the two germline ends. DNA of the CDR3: TGTGCCAGTAGTATATCTCTGAATGAGCAGTTCTTC. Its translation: CASSISLNEQFF.

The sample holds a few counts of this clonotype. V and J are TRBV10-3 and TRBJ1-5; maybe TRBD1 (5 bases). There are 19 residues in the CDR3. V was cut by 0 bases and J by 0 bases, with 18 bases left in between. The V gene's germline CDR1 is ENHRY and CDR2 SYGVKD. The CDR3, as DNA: TGTGCCATCAGTGAGTCGGAGGGGTATTATCATTATAGCAATCAGCCCCAGCATTTT. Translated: CAISESEGYYHYSNQPQHF.

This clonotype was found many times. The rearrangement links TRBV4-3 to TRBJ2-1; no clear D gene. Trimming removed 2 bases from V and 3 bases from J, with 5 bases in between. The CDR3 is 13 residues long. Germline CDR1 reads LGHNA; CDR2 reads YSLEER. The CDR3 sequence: CASSQQHYNEQFF. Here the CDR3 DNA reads TGCGCCAGCAGCCAACAGCACTACAATGAGCAGTTCTTC.

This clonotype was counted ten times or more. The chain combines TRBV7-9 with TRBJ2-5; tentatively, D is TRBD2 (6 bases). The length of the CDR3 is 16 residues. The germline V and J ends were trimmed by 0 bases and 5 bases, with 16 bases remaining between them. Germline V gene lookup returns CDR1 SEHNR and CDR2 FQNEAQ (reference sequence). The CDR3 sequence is CASSLAWRGPTETQYF. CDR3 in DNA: TGTGCCAGCAGCTTAGCCTGGCGGGGCCCCACGGAGACCCAGTACTTC.

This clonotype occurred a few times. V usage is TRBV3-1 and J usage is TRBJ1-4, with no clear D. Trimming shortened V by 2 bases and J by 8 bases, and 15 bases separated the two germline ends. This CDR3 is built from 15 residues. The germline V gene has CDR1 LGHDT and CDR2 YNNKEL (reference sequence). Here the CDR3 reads CASSQKREAEEKLFF. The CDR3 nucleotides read TGTGCCAGCAGCCAAAAGAGGGAGGCGGAAGAAAAACTGTTTTTT.

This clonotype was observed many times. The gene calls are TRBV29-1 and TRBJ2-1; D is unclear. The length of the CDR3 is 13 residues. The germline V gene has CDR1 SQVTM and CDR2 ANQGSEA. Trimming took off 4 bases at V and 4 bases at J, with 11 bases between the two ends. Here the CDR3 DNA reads TGCAGCGTTGCCGGTGGTCCTTACAATGAGCAGTTCTTC. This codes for CSVAGGPYNEQFF.

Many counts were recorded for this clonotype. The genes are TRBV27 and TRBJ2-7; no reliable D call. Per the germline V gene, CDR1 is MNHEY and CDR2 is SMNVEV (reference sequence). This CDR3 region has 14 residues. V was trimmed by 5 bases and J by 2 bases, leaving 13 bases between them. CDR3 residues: CASSQQGYPYEQYF. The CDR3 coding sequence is TGTGCCAGCAGTCAACAAGGCTACCCCTACGAGCAGTACTTC.

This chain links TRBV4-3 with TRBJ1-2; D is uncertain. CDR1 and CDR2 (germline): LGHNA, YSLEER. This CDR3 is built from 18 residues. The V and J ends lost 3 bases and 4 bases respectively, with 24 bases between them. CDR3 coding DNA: TGCGCCAGCAGCCAGGAGGTGGGGTTTGGAATACCAGGCTATGGCTACACCTTC. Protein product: CASSQEVGFGIPGYGYTF.

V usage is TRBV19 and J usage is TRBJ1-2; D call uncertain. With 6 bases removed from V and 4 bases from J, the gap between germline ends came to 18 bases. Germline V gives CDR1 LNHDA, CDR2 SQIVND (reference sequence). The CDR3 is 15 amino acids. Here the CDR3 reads CASRSIDGVLYGYTF. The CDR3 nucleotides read TGTGCCAGTAGAAGTATAGATGGGGTCCTCTATGGCTACACCTTC. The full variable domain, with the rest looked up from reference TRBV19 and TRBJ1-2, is DGGITQSPKYLFRKEGQNVTLSCEQNLNHDAMYWYRQDPGQGLRLIYYSQIVNDFQKGDIAEGYSVSREKKESFPLTVTSAQKNPTAFYLCASRSIDGVLYGYTFGSGTRLTVV.

The CDR3 nucleotides read TGTGCCAGCAGTCCTCCCGGACAGGGGGCGATCTACAATGAGCAGTTCTTC. This translates into CASSPPGQGAIYNEQFF. V usage is TRBV7-9 and J usage is TRBJ2-1; 11 bases are shared with TRBD1. CDR1 and CDR2 (germline): SEHNR, FQNEAQ (reference sequence). This CDR3 contains 17 residues. V trimming: 6 bases; J trimming: 3 bases; junction bases outside the gene matches: 10.

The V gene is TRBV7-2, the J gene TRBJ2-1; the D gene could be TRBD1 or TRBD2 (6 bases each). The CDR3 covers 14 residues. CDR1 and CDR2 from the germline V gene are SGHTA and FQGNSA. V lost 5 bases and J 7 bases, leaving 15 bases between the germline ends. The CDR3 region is CASSRLRGGNEQFF. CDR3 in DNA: TGTGCCAGCAGCCGCCTCAGGGGAGGTAATGAGCAGTTCTTC.

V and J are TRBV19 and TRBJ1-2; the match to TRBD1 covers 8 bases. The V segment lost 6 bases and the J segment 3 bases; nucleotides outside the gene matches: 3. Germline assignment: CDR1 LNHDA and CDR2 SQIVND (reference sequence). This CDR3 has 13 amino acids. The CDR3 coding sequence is TGTGCCAGTAGGACAGGGGAGTACTATGGCTACACCTTC. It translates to CASRTGEYYGYTF.

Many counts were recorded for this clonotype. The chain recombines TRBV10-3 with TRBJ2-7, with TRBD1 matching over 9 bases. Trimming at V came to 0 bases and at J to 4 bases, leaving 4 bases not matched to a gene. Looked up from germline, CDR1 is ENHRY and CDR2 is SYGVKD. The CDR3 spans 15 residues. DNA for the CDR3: TGTGCCATCAGTGAGTCGGGGACAGGGTTGTACGAGCAGTACGTC. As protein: CAISESGTGLYEQYV.

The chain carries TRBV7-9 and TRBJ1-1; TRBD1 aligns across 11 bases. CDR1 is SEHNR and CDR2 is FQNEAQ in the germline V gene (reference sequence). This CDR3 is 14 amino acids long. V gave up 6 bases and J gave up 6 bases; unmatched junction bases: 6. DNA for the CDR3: TGTGCCAGCAGAGTGGGACAGGGGGGCTCTGAAGCTTTCTTT. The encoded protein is CASRVGQGGSEAFF.

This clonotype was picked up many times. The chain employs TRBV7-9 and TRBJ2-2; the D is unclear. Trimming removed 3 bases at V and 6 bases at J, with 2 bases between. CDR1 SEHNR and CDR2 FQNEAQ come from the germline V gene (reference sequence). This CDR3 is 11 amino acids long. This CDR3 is CASSFPGELFF. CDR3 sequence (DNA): TGTGCCAGCAGCTTCCCCGGGGAGCTGTTTTTT.

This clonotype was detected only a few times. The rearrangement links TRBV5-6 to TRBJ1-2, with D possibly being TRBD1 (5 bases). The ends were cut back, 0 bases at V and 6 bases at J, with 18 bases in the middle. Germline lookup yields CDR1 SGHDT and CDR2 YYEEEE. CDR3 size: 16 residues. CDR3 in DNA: TGTGCCAGCAGCTTGGACGGAGGGCTCGGGGGGGATGGCTACACCTTC. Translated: CASSLDGGLGGDGYTF. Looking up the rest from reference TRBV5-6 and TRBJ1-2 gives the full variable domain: DAGVTQSPTHLIKTRGQQVTLRCSPKSGHDTVSWYQQALGQGPQFIFQYYEEEERQRGNFPDRFSGHQFPNYSSELNVNALLLGDSALYLCASSLDGGLGGDGYTFGSGTRLTVV.

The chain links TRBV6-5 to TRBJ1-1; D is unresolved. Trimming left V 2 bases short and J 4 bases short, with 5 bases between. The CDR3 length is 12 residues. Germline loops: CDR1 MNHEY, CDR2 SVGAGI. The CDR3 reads CASSYGSTEAFF. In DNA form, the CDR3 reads TGTGCCAGCAGTTACGGAAGCACTGAAGCTTTCTTT.